The rows below give T cell receptor beta chains drawn from one sample of a study of naive and memory T cell subsets. TCRdb re-called the 5' RACE reads through MiXCR, storing one row per CDR3 protein. The table records approximately 52,000 distinct CDR3 sequences, 4.7% of them present only once. Receptors originate from a female donor in good health. The CDR3 runs from the conserved cysteine through the conserved F or W. The D gene is left open where the match is weak. Size values are once, few and many counts, or a class for expanded clones, and some rows have none.

v_call,j_call,d_call,clone_size,cdr3_nt,cdr3_aa
TRBV28,TRBJ2-1,-,-,TGTGCCAGCAGTTCCCCTAGAATTTCGAGGGCCCGTTCCAATGAGCAGTTCTTC,CASSSPRISRARSNEQFF
TRBV28,TRBJ2-5,-,many,TGTGCCAGCAGTTTCGGAGAAGAGACCCAGTACTTC,CASSFGEETQYF
TRBV29-1,TRBJ2-7,-,many,TGCAGCGTGGGGCCCCGAGGCTACGAGCAGTACTTC,CSVGPRGYEQYF
TRBV6-2/TRBV6-3,TRBJ1-5,-,many,TGTGCCAGCAGTTACTCCCCTCAGCCCCAGCATTTT,CASSYSPQPQHF
TRBV11-1,TRBJ2-1,-,many,TGTGCCAGCAGCCAGATTTTCTCCTACAATGAGCAGTTCTTC,CASSQIFSYNEQFF
TRBV29-1,TRBJ1-5,TRBD1,many,TGCAGCGTGGACAGGGGGCCCGGTCAGCCCCAGCATTTT,CSVDRGPGQPQHF
TRBV10-3,TRBJ1-1,-,many,TGTGCCATCAAAGCGGGTCTGCGGAACACTGAAGCTTTCTTT,CAIKAGLRNTEAFF
TRBV6-5,TRBJ2-7,-,many,TGTGCCAGCAGTCAACGGGTGGACAGCCTCTACGAGCAGTACTTC,CASSQRVDSLYEQYF
TRBV29-1,TRBJ2-1,TRBD2,many,TGCAGCGTTGGGACCCTAGCGGGAGCCCTCAATGAGCAGTTCTTC,CSVGTLAGALNEQFF
TRBV19,TRBJ1-2,-,many,TGTGCCAGTAGTATAGAAAACTATGGCTACACCTTC,CASSIENYGYTF
TRBV7-9,TRBJ2-5,-,many,TGTGCCAGCAGCTTAATACGGGGCGTTGAGACCCAGTACTTC,CASSLIRGVETQYF
TRBV7-9,TRBJ2-3,-,few,TGTGCCAGCAGTGGAGATACAGGGGATACGCAGTATTTT,CASSGDTGDTQYF
TRBV11-2,TRBJ1-4,TRBD1,many,TGTGCCAGCAGCCCGACAGGGGGCAATGAAAAACTGTTTTTT,CASSPTGGNEKLFF